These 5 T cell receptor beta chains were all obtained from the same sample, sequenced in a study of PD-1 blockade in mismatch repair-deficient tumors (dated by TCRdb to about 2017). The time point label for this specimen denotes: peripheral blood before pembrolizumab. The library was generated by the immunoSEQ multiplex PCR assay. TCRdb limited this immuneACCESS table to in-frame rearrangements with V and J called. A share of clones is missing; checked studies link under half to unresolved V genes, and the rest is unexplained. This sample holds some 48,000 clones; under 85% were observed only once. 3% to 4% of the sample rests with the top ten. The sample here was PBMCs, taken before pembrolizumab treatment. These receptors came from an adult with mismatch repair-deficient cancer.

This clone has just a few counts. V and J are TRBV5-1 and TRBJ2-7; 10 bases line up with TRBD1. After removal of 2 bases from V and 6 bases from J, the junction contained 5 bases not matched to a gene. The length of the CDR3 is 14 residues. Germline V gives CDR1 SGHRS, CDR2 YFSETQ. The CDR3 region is CASSLGDRGSEQYF. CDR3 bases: TGCGCCAGCAGCTTAGGGGACAGGGGCTCCGAGCAGTACTTC.

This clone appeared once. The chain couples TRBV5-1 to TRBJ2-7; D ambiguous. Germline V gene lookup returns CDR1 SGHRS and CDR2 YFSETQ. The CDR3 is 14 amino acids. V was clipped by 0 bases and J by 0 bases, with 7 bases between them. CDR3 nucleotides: TGCGCCAGCAGCTTGGCCTCGAGCTCCTACGAGCAGTACTTC. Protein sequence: CASSLASSSYEQYF.

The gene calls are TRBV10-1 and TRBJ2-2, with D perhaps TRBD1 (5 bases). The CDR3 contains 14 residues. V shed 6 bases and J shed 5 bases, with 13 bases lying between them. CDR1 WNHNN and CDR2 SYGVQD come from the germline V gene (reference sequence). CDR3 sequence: CASRSQGQTGELFF. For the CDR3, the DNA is TGCGCCAGCAGGAGCCAGGGTCAAACCGGGGAGCTGTTTTTT.

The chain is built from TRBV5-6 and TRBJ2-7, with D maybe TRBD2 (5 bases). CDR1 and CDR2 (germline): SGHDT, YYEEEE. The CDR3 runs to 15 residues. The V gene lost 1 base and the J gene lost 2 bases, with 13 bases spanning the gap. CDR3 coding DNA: TGTGCCAGCAGCTTGTCAGGTTCGGGAACCTACGAGCAGTACTTC. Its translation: CASSLSGSGTYEQYF.

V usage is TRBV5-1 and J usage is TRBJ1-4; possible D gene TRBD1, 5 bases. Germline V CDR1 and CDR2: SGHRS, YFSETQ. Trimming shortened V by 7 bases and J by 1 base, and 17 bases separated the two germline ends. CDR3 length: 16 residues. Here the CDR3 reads CASGRSSGGTNEKLFF. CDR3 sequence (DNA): TGCGCCAGCGGACGAAGTAGCGGGGGAACTAATGAAAAACTGTTTTTT.